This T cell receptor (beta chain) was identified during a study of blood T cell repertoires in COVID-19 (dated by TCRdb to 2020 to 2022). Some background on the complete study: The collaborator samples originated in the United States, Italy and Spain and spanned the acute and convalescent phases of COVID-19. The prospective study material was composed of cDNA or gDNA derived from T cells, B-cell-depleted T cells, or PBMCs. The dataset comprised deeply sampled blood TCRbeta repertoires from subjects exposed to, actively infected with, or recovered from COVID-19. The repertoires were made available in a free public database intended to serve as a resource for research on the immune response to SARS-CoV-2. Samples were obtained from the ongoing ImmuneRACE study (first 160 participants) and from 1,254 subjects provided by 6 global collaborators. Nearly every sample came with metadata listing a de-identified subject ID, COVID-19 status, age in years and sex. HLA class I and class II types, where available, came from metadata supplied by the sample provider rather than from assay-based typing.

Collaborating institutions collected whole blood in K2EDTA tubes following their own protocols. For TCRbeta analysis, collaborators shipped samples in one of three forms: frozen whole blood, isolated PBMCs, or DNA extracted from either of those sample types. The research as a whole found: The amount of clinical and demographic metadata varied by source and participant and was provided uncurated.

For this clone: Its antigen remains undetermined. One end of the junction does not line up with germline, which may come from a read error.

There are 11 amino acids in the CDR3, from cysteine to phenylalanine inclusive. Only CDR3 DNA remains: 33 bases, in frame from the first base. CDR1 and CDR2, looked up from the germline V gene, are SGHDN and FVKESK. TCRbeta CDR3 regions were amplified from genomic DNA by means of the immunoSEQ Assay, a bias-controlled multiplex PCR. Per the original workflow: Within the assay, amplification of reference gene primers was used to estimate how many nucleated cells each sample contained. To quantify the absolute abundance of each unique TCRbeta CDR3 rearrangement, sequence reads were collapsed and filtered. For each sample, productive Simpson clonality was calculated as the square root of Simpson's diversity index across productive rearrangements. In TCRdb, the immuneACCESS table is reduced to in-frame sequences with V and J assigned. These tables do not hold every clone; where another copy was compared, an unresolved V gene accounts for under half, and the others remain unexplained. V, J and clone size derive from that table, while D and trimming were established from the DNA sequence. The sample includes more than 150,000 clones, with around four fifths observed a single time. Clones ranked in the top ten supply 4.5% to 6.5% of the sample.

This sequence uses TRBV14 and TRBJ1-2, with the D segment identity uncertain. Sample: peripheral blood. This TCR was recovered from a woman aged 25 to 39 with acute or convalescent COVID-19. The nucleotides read TGTGCCAGCAGCCAGAAGGGAGGCCAATACTTC. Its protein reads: CASSQKGGQYF.